The entry below describes one T cell receptor (beta chain). In the authors' workflow: Researchers report that nucleated cell counts were estimated from reference gene primer amplification. Here immunoSEQ multiplex PCR was the method, and the copy in TCRdb shows in-frame clones only, minus some. V, J and clone size are taken as reported in that table, and D and trimming were inferred from the DNA itself. This sample yields 250,000 to 300,000 clones, of which 75% to 90% are seen a single time; less than 2% belongs to the top ten. Donors in Cohort 3 counted as recovered after two negative PCRs, clearance, or symptom resolution. This record belongs to a study of blood T cell repertoires in COVID-19. Looking at the study overall: Sites in the United States, Italy and Spain provided acute and convalescent COVID-19 samples. PBMCs, B-cell-depleted T cells, or T cells were the source of the cDNA or gDNA that made up the material.

The CDR3 loop spans 16 amino acids. V lost 4 bases and J lost 0; bases outside the gene matches: 6. From germline, CDR1 is KGHSH and CDR2 LQKENI. The sequence came from a middle-aged woman who had recovered from COVID-19. Sequencing was carried out using PBMCs or T cells enriched from blood (not recorded which). The chain combines TRBV18 with TRBJ1-1; 9 bases are shared with TRBD1. The CDR3 bases are TGTGCCAGCTCACGAGGGACAGGGAATCTGAACACTGAAGCTTTCTTT. This sequence encodes CASSRGTGNLNTEAFF.